This T cell receptor (beta chain) originates from a study of cytomegalovirus exposure and HLA in healthy donors. The CDR3 is made up of 13 amino acids. The V gene lost 6 bases and the J gene lost 0 bases, with 8 bases spanning the gap. Germline CDR1 is SNHLY and CDR2 is FYNNEI. With 60 Vbeta and 13 Jbeta primers, the PCR was carried out. Data came from immunoSEQ multiplex PCR; TCRdb stores just in-frame clones and leaves some out. This sample has around 100,000 clones, with around three quarters found just once. Sequencing was done on a sample of PBMCs. The origin of this receptor is a female donor in good health and CMV-seropositive. The rearrangement joins TRBV2 to TRBJ1-1; D is possibly TRBD1 (6 bases). The CDR3 region is CASSRDMNTEAFF. The CDR3 DNA sequence: TGTGCCAGCAGCCGGGACATGAACACTGAAGCTTTCTTT.